The source of this TCR beta chain is a study of PD-1 blockade in classical Hodgkin lymphoma. This clone was seen once. There was relapse after autologous stem cell transplantation in every patient, and there was variation in brentuximab vedotin exposure. The table came from immunoSEQ multiplex PCR; TCRdb's copy has only in-frame clones and leaves some out. The repertoire holds around 60,000 clones, with 85% to 90% as singletons. Germline V gene lookup returns CDR1 SGHAT and CDR2 FQNNGV. The trim removed 4 bases at V and 7 bases at J, leaving 14 bases unmatched. This CDR3 region has 16 residues. Sequenced here: peripheral blood mononuclear cells (PBMCs), sampled before the second cycle of nivolumab. This chain uses TRBV11-2 with TRBJ1-2; TRBD1 agrees at 8 bases. The TCR was taken from a human donor with classical Hodgkin lymphoma. The CDR3 loop reads CASSSTLQGGKGGYTF. For the CDR3, the DNA is TGTGCCAGCAGCTCGACTCTACAGGGGGGGAAGGGTGGCTACACCTTC.